This T cell receptor (beta chain) is drawn from a study of T cell responses to AZD1222 COVID-19 vaccine. The overall study: Second-dose recipients at about 4 or about 12 weeks were treated as one pooled group. Overall study findings and caveats: Repertoire sampling was restricted to post-peak T cell response timepoints. Clonal diversity may have been underestimated, and the donors were mostly white British, with more females than males.

Sequencing used immunoSEQ multiplex PCR; TCRdb keeps in-frame clones, though not all of them. The sample records some 100,000 clones, 80% to 90% being singletons. With regard to this clone: What it binds is unknown.

Looked up from germline, CDR1 is MNHNY and CDR2 is SVGAGI (reference sequence). The CDR3 has 14 amino acids. The V gene lost 7 bases and the J gene lost 1 base, with 13 bases spanning the gap. The sample was peripheral blood, taken on day 0 of AZD1222 vaccination. This chain joins TRBV6-6 and TRBJ1-1, with D perhaps TRBD1 (5 bases). The origin of this receptor is an adult in good health. CDR3 sequence (DNA): TGTGCCAGCATGGGTGGGGGTTCGAACACTGAAGCTTTCTTT. Translation: CASMGGGSNTEAFF.